This T cell receptor (beta chain) was retrieved from a study of tissue T cells after allogeneic stem cell transplantation. Study results and limitations: Tissue-detected TCR repertoire was only partly captured by blood and spleen T cells. Alloreactivity or antigen specificity of tissue TCRs was not determined; some clones might be host cells. Motif-based clustering found tissue-specific repertoire signatures shared across patients, though few clones were shared.

Time point described: mouse harvest day 14 after allogeneic transplant. Each mouse received 10^7 T-cell-depleted marrow cells plus 10^6 splenic CD5+ T cells by tail vein. This mouse GVHD model was MHC-mismatched B6 to BALB/c, profiled day 7 or 14. CDR1 SNHLY and CDR2 FYNGKV come from the germline V gene (reference sequence). Germline trimming cut 5 bases from V and 2 bases from J; bases unmatched to any gene: 2. This CDR3 comprises 14 residues. This clone ranks as medium-sized (0.01 to 0.1%). The antigen is not known. Each gene name is a mouse one. The read is 1 residue too short to cover the CDR3 end, so that end is filled in from the germline J gene. Clones were sequenced by immunoSEQ multiplex PCR, and TCRdb holds only the in-frame ones, with some missing. The sample gives 6,000 to 9,500 clones, 36% of which show up once; 6% to 7% is in the top ten.

The TCR sequence derives from a female BALB/c mouse given C57BL/6 T cells with graft-versus-host disease after an allogeneic hematopoietic cell transplant. J is TRBJ2-7 and V is TRBV3, with 11 bases lining up with TRBD1. The sequenced sample consisted of skin. The CDR3 protein is CASSRTGGAYEQYF. The DNA read from the CDR3 is TGTGCCAGCAGCAGGACAGGGGGCGCCTATGAACAGTAC. The full variable domain, rest sourced from reference TRBV3 and TRBJ2-7, is GPKVLQIPSHQIIDMGQMVTLNCDPVSNHLYFYWYKQILGQQMEFLVNFYNGKVMEKSKLFKDQFSVERPDGSYFTLKIQPTALEDSAVYFCASSRTGGAYEQYFGPGTRLTVL.